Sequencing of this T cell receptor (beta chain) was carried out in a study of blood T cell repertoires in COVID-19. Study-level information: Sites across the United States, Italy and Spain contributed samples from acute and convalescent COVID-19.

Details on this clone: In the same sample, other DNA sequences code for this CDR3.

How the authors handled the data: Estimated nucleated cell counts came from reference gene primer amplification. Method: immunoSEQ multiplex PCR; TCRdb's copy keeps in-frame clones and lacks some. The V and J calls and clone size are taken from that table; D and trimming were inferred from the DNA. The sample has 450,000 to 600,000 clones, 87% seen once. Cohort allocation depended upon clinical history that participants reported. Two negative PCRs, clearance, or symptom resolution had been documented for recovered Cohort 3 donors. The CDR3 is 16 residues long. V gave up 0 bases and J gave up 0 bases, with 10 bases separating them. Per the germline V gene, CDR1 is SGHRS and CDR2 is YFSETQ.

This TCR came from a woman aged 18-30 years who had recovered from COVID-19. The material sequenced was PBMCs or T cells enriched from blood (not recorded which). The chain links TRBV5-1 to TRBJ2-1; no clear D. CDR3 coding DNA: TGCGCCAGCAGCTTGGATGTGGGCAGCTCCTACAATGAGCAGTTCTTC. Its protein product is CASSLDVGSSYNEQFF. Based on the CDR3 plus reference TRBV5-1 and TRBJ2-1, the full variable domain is KAGVTQTPRYLIKTRGQQVTLSCSPISGHRSVSWYQQTPGQGLQFLFEYFSETQRNKGNFPGRFSGRQFSNSRSEMNVSTLELGDSALYLCASSLDVGSSYNEQFFGPGTRLTVL.